This T cell receptor beta chain appears in the sequencing data of a study of Ad26.COV2.S vaccination and SARS-CoV-2 variants. Study background: Once or twice, 56 days apart, Ad26.COV2.S was delivered intramuscularly.

Clones were read by immunoSEQ multiplex PCR, and TCRdb kept only the in-frame ones, dropping some. The repertoire holds roughly 350,000 clones, with approximately 90% as singletons. Of note for this clone: The antigen remains undetermined.

Noted treatment: over 15 received Ad26.COV2.S at low or high dose, single or two shots; 5 received placebo; per-sample allocation not given. Sampling was done on day 63 after the first vaccine or placebo injection. Expression of Wuhan-strain SARS-CoV-2 spike came from the Ad26 vector that formed the vaccine. Looked up from germline, CDR1 is MRHNA and CDR2 is SNTAGT. This CDR3 has 15 amino acids. Trimming removed 4 bases from V and 5 bases from J, with 17 bases in between. Study-wide results and limits: For non-spike TCRs, breadth in vaccine recipients resembled that in placebo recipients.

V usage is TRBV6-4 and J usage is TRBJ1-1; no reliable D call. The receptor's source is a person between 18 and 60 years old who received the Ad26.COV2.S COVID-19 vaccine or a placebo. The material was peripheral blood, obtained in a trial of Ad26.COV2.S vaccine versus placebo. The CDR3: CASSAEEGSVTEAFF. The CDR3 DNA reads TGTGCCAGCAGTGCAGAGGAGGGCTCGGTTACTGAAGCTTTCTTT.